The 29 T cell receptor beta chains listed next were all sequenced from one sample in a study of T cells expressing NK-cell markers. One entry per CDR3 protein, without DNA, is what TCRdb gives after re-calling the 5' RACE reads. With some 410,000 distinct CDR3 sequences in the sample, the ten largest clones hold about 7.1%. Sample: blood T cells: a sorted CD56 or NKG2C T cell subset, CD4+ or CD8+ T cells, or bulk PBMC T cells (not recorded which). Receptors originate from a woman between 18 and 69 years old in good health.

CDR3 sequence: CASSQVGLAGEDKNIQYF. V gene TRBV4-3 combines with J gene TRBJ2-4; TCRdb calls TRBD2, which cannot be checked without DNA. Germline V gives CDR1 LGHNA, CDR2 YSLEER. The CDR3 covers 18 residues.

The chain carries TRBV6-1 and TRBJ2-5; without DNA, the TCRdb call of TRBD2 cannot be checked. Looked up from germline, CDR1 is MNHNS and CDR2 is SASEGT. This CDR3 contains 14 residues. CDR3 region: CASRGTSGGETQYF.

The chain recombines TRBV5-1 with TRBJ2-7; TCRdb picks TRBD2, but there is no DNA to check that call. The CDR3 extends over 17 amino acids. Germline V gene data show CDR1 as SGHRS and CDR2 as YFSETQ. This CDR3 is CASSLGHPSGAAYEQYF.

The chain recombines TRBV20-1 with TRBJ2-2. CDR1 is DFQATT and CDR2 is SNEGSKA in the germline V gene (reference sequence). The CDR3 consists of 14 residues. The CDR3 loop is CSARFGGNTGELFF.

The chain combines TRBV7-3 with TRBJ2-1. CDR1 and CDR2 from the germline V gene are SGHTA and FQGTGA. This CDR3 comprises 15 residues. CDR3 amino acids: CASSYKGGSYNEQFF.

The chain links TRBV11-2 to TRBJ2-1; with no DNA, the TCRdb D assignment of TRBD1 cannot be verified. Germline V gene data show CDR1 as SGHAT and CDR2 as FQNNGV. The CDR3 length is 16 residues. The CDR3 loop is CASSFSVPDAYNEQFF.

The chain couples TRBV29-1 to TRBJ2-3; TCRdb picks TRBD2, but there is no DNA to check that call. Germline V gene sequence: CDR1 SQVTM, CDR2 ANQGSEA. The CDR3 has 15 residues. The chain's CDR3 is CSVSGSFSSTDTQYF.

This rearrangement joins TRBV7-9 to TRBJ2-1; the D call of TRBD2 rests on TCRdb alone, since no DNA is present to check it. The germline V gene encodes CDR1 SEHNR and CDR2 FQNEAQ (reference sequence). The CDR3 extends over 15 amino acids. The CDR3 reads CASSQGLAANNEQFF.

J is TRBJ1-1 and V is TRBV5-6. This CDR3 has 15 amino acids. CDR1 is SGHDT and CDR2 is YYEEEE in the germline V gene. CDR3 sequence reads: CASSQRRLRGTEAFF.

V is TRBV5-1 and J is TRBJ1-2. The germline gives CDR1 SGHRS, CDR2 YFSETQ. This CDR3 spans 15 amino acids. CDR3: CASSFMRPQSYGYTF. Looking up the rest from reference TRBV5-1 and TRBJ1-2 gives the full variable domain: KAGVTQTPRYLIKTRGQQVTLSCSPISGHRSVSWYQQTPGQGLQFLFEYFSETQRNKGNFPGRFSGRQFSNSRSEMNVSTLELGDSALYLCASSFMRPQSYGYTFGSGTRLTVV.

The chain employs TRBV12-3 or TRBV12-4 and TRBJ2-1; with no DNA, the TCRdb D assignment of TRBD1 cannot be verified. This CDR3 has 16 amino acids. This CDR3 is CASSSGAGQFNNEQFF.

The rearrangement uses TRBV6-5 and TRBJ1-4; the TCRdb call, TRBD1, lacks DNA for checking. The CDR3 spans 14 residues. Germline CDR1 MNHEY, CDR2 SVGAGI. This chain's CDR3 is CASSYEAGGEKLFF.

The rearrangement links TRBV18 to TRBJ1-1; TCRdb indicates TRBD1, and absent DNA this call remains unverified. CDR3 size: 18 residues. Germline CDR1 reads KGHSH; CDR2 reads LQKENI. CDR3 loop: CASSLLSGTGSVNTEAFF.

V is TRBV2 and J is TRBJ1-5; TCRdb gives TRBD1 as the D gene, but with no DNA this cannot be confirmed. This CDR3 has 14 amino acids. Looked up from germline, CDR1 is SNHLY and CDR2 is FYNNEI. The CDR3 region is CASTPDGSNQPQHF.

The chain links TRBV30 to TRBJ1-5; TCRdb outputs TRBD1, but without DNA this stays unchecked. This CDR3 spans 14 amino acids. The germline V gene encodes CDR1 GTSNPN and CDR2 SVGIG (reference sequence). This CDR3 reads CAWNHAGVNQPQHF.

The chain links TRBV29-1 to TRBJ2-1; TCRdb names TRBD1, which stays unverified in the absence of DNA. The CDR3 length is 14 residues. The germline CDR1 and CDR2 sequences are SQVTM and ANQGSEA. The CDR3: CSVATGVTYNEQFF.

The rearrangement joins TRBV12-3 or TRBV12-4 to TRBJ1-6; TCRdb calls TRBD1, which cannot be checked without DNA. The CDR3 consists of 14 residues. The CDR3 sequence is CASSPGPNNSPLHF.

CDR3 residues: CASRRGLDRGNQPQHF. The genes are TRBV12-3 or TRBV12-4 and TRBJ1-5; the TCRdb call, TRBD1, lacks DNA for checking. CDR3 length: 16 amino acids.

The V call is TRBV4-1, the J call TRBJ1-2; absent DNA, TCRdb's TRBD1 call cannot be checked. The germline V gene has CDR1 MGHRA and CDR2 YSYEKL. The CDR3 is 16 residues long. CDR3 loop: CASSRPTQGANYGYTF.

The chain combines TRBV15 with TRBJ1-4; TCRdb calls TRBD1, which cannot be checked without DNA. The germline V gene encodes CDR1 LNHNV and CDR2 YYDKDF (reference sequence). CDR3 length equals 12 residues. The chain's CDR3 is CATSEGWEKLFF.

The chain has TRBV12-3 or TRBV12-4 and TRBJ1-1. This CDR3 spans 14 amino acids. The CDR3 here is CASSFPTWGLEAFF.

The rearrangement uses TRBV7-8 and TRBJ2-3; TCRdb selects TRBD1, and the lack of DNA leaves this call unchecked. The germline CDR1 and CDR2 sequences are SGHVS and FQNEAQ. CDR3 length equals 15 residues. CDR3 loop: CASSEDRIGTDTQYF.

The rearrangement joins TRBV6-2 or TRBV6-3 to TRBJ2-4; TCRdb designates TRBD2, a call that cannot be tested without DNA. Germline CDR1 reads MNHEY; CDR2 reads SVGEGT. The CDR3 covers 16 residues. The CDR3 loop reads CASSPTSGSSKNIQYF.

V usage is TRBV4-1 and J usage is TRBJ2-5. This CDR3 comprises 12 residues. Germline lookup yields CDR1 MGHRA and CDR2 YSYEKL. CDR3 amino acids: CASSQDGWAQYF.

This rearrangement joins TRBV6-2 or TRBV6-3 to TRBJ1-2; TCRdb reports TRBD1, a call that lacks DNA to check it against. Germline lookup yields CDR1 MNHEY and CDR2 SVGEGT. The CDR3 spans 16 residues. CDR3: CASSYSSYGGADGYTF.

The chain is built from TRBV19 and TRBJ1-5; with no DNA, the TCRdb D assignment of TRBD1 cannot be verified. The CDR3 has 17 residues. In germline, CDR1 is LNHDA, CDR2 SQIVND (reference sequence). The CDR3 sequence: CASSGTGGLQGNQPQHF.

The gene calls are TRBV20-1 and TRBJ2-7. The CDR3 contains 14 residues. Germline CDR1 DFQATT, CDR2 SNEGSKA (reference sequence). The CDR3 is CSAREIRQLYEQYF.

This sequence joins TRBV20-1 and TRBJ2-5; absent DNA, TCRdb's TRBD2 call cannot be checked. CDR1 is DFQATT and CDR2 is SNEGSKA in the germline V gene (reference sequence). CDR3 length: 14 residues. CDR3 in amino acids: CSAYSGGAGETQYF.

The chain joins TRBV29-1 to TRBJ1-1; no DNA is available, so the TRBD1 call from TCRdb remains unchecked. Germline V gene data show CDR1 as SQVTM and CDR2 as ANQGSEA. The CDR3 has 15 residues. Here the CDR3 reads CSALGQGIMNTEAFF. Based on the CDR3 plus reference TRBV29-1 and TRBJ1-1, the full variable domain is SAVISQKPSRDICQRGTSLTIQCQVDSQVTMMFWYRQQPGQSLTLIATANQGSEATYESGFVIDKFPISRPNLTFSTLTVSNMSPEDSSIYLCSALGQGIMNTEAFFGQGTRLTVV.